These T cell receptor beta chains were read from a single sample in a study of shared clonotypes between healthy human individuals. Profiling relied on immunoSEQ multiplex PCR, and the TCRdb table lists in-frame clones only, not all of them. The top ten hold around 0.47% of the sample, which has some 1,100,000 clones, 78% seen once. Material for sequencing was memory CD4+ T cells from PBMCs. These receptors originate from a man younger than 30 in good health. Some clones in this sample may be carry-over from other donors' samples. The CDR3 runs from the conserved cysteine through the conserved F or W.

TRBJ2-5	TRBV5-4	CASSRDRGYEETQYF
TRBJ2-1	TRBV18	CASSEGDSRNEQFF
TRBJ2-1	TRBV5-6	CASSQQKSSYNEQFF
TRBJ1-4	TRBV9	CASSTPRGITNEKLFF
TRBJ2-3	TRBV15	CATSRGGDLADTQYF
TRBJ2-1	TRBV5-1	CASGTPPYNEQFF
TRBJ2-7	TRBV28	CASSLNLAGYEQYF
TRBJ2-7	TRBV23-1	CASSQSLSGQGNEQYF
TRBJ2-5	TRBV2	CASSVGTSEETQYF
TRBJ1-2	TRBV28	CASRTLGGSHRGGYTF
TRBJ2-1	TRBV27	CASSLFGGASYNEQFF
TRBJ2-5	TRBV7-3	CASSASGTNGVETQYF
TRBJ1-1	TRBV5-1	CASSLETGGISEAFF
TRBJ1-5	TRBV4-2	CASSQAQPPGSDQPQHF
TRBJ2-1	TRBV7-9	CASVLGLAGNEQFF
TRBJ2-7	TRBV27	CASRLEGYEQYF
TRBJ2-3	TRBV2	CASRTDSPDTQYF
TRBJ1-5	TRBV2	CASSGAGDQPQHF
TRBJ2-2	TRBV2	CASSENQANTGELFF
TRBJ2-1	TRBV11-2	CASSLVLGNEQFF
TRBJ1-4	TRBV2	CASKANEKLFF
TRBJ1-4	TRBV6-6	CASSSGRRKANEKLFF
TRBJ2-5	TRBV18	CASSLGLAGEDQYF
TRBJ2-1	TRBV6-5	CASSSGAGVPNEQFF
TRBJ2-7	TRBV7-9	CASSLMDGPYEQYF
TRBJ2-2	TRBV18	CASSPISGAFDTGELFF
TRBJ2-7	TRBV28	CASQGTSGKYEQYF
TRBJ2-3	TRBV9	CASSVGVAGGRADTQYF
TRBJ2-7	TRBV28	CASSLVKDLPRDF
TRBJ2-2	TRBV28	CASKGDTGELFF
TRBJ2-2	TRBV30	CAWSVRGELFF
TRBJ2-1	TRBV5-6	CASSFHRPYYNEQFF
TRBJ2-7	TRBV4-1	CASSQALTGGMVYEQYF
TRBJ1-1	TRBV28	CASSSPGLNTEAFF
TRBJ1-2	TRBV28	CASSSGTDYGYTF
TRBJ2-3	TRBV7-2	CASSLGISGSTDTQYF
TRBJ2-1	TRBV30	CAWSPGIGWNEQFF
TRBJ2-3	TRBV11-1	CASSARQYRTDTQYF
TRBJ2-3	TRBV5-1	CASSPGQLRTDTQYF
TRBJ2-7	TRBV6-5	CASSVSGSLPYEQYF
TRBJ1-3	TRBV30	CAWTEGGNTIYF
TRBJ2-3	TRBV5-1	CASQFDTDTQYF
TRBJ2-5	TRBV15	CATSHRDKETQYF
TRBJ2-1	TRBV2	CASKDSYNEQFF
TRBJ2-1	TRBV5-1	CASSYEAVSYNEQFF
TRBJ2-7	TRBV21-1	CASSSTHGRATYEQYF
TRBJ2-3	TRBV25-1	CASSESGDTQYF
TRBJ1-2	TRBV19	CASKGAGYTF
TRBJ2-7	TRBV2	CASSVGQGGEQYF
TRBJ2-7	TRBV28	CASSRTSGSLYEQYF
TRBJ2-7	TRBV6-1	CASSVPRGLAYEQYF
TRBJ2-7	TRBV15	CATSRDGYEQYF
TRBJ1-4	TRBV7-9	CASSLIGGEKLFF
TRBJ1-2	TRBV10-3	CAISGLGRERGYTF
TRBJ1-2	TRBV6-1	CASERGRDYGYTF